These 2 T cell receptor beta chains were all obtained from the same sample, sequenced in a study of OX40 agonist ivuxolimab in advanced cancers. Using immunoSEQ multiplex PCR, the repertoire was profiled, and TCRdb retains in-frame clones only, with some absent. Of 45,000 to 50,000 clones listed, roughly 90% were seen once; the top ten hold approximately 18%. The sample in question was CD4+ or CD8+ T cells sorted from blood, obtained in a trial of the OX40 agonist ivuxolimab. The receptor set was obtained from an adult with an advanced solid tumor such as melanoma, head and neck, liver or kidney cancer.

Here the CDR3 reads CASSQDPVGRASYEQYF. The CDR3 DNA is TGCGCCAGCAGCCAAGATCCCGTGGGACGAGCTTCCTACGAGCAGTACTTC. The genes are TRBV4-1 and TRBJ2-7; tentatively, D is TRBD1 or TRBD2 (5 bases each). Germline assignment: CDR1 MGHRA and CDR2 YSYEKL. The V end was cut by 0 bases, the J end by 1 base, with 16 bases between. CDR3 size: 17 residues.

The CDR3 protein is CASGPGVGKYEQYF. In DNA, the CDR3 is TGTGCCAGCGGCCCGGGGGTGGGAAAATACGAGCAGTACTTC. V gene TRBV6-5 combines with J gene TRBJ2-7; D might be TRBD2 (6 bases). Between the trimmed V and J ends, which lost 8 bases and 4 bases, there was a span of 18 bases. The CDR3 contains 14 residues. CDR1 MNHEY and CDR2 SVGAGI come from the germline V gene.